The 28 T cell receptor beta chains below come from one sample, sequenced in a study of STAT5B mutations in CD4+ large granular lymphocyte leukemia. Here immunoSEQ multiplex PCR was the method, and the copy in TCRdb shows in-frame clones only, minus some. The table shows about 23,000 clones, with about 80% occurring only once. Sequencing was done on a sample of CD4+ T cells from blood buffy coats. These receptors originate from a human donor in good health.

The chain recombines TRBV2 with TRBJ2-5; 10 positions match TRBD2. The length of the CDR3 is 16 residues. CDR1 is SNHLY, CDR2 FYNNEI, per germline. With V trimmed by 4 bases and J by 5 bases, 10 bases remained unmatched. The CDR3 coding sequence is TGTGCCAGCAGTGTAGCGGGAGGCAGGGGTTCGGAGACCCAGTACTTC. Residues: CASSVAGGRGSETQYF.

V gene TRBV28 combines with J gene TRBJ1-5; D is uncertain. Germline lookup yields CDR1 MDHEN and CDR2 SYDVKM. Trimming took off 1 base at V and 4 bases at J, with 20 bases between the two ends. This CDR3 has 18 amino acids. The CDR3 coding sequence is TGTGCCAGCAGTTTATTGGTAAGGGTGGCCGGGAGTAATCAGCCCCAGCATTTT. Translated: CASSLLVRVAGSNQPQHF.

V and J are TRBV18 and TRBJ2-5; 10 bases are a match to TRBD2. The CDR3 contains 16 residues. From germline, CDR1 is KGHSH and CDR2 LQKENI. V trimming: 1 base; J trimming: 4 bases; junction bases outside the gene matches: 6. The CDR3 region is CASSPLSGRATETQYF. The CDR3 nucleotides are TGTGCCAGCTCACCACTAAGCGGGAGGGCAACAGAGACCCAGTACTTC.

This clone has only a few counts. This chain links TRBV5-4 with TRBJ1-4, with no clear D. There are 12 residues in the CDR3. V lost 5 bases, J lost 5 bases, and 7 bases lay in between. Germline CDR1 is SGHNT and CDR2 is YYREEE (reference sequence). The CDR3 DNA reads TGTGCCAGCAGTCGACCAAATGAAAAACTGTTTTTT. Translated, it gives CASSRPNEKLFF.

The chain couples TRBV29-1 to TRBJ1-5, with D possibly TRBD1 on 6 matching bases. The CDR3 contains 15 residues. V was pared by 5 bases and J by 7 bases, with 21 bases between. Germline lookup yields CDR1 SQVTM and CDR2 ANQGSEA. The CDR3 region is CSVIAGTSGGQPQHF. Here the CDR3 DNA reads TGCAGCGTTATCGCCGGGACAAGTGGCGGGCAGCCCCAGCATTTT.

The gene calls are TRBV6-4 and TRBJ2-2; TRBD2 is a possible D gene (5 bases). Germline assignment: CDR1 MRHNA and CDR2 SNTAGT. The CDR3 is made up of 15 amino acids. V lost 3 bases, J lost 6 bases, and 14 bases lay in between. The CDR3 nucleotides read TGTGCCAGCAGTGAGTTCGGAGTCGGGGCCGGGGAGCTGTTTTTT. Its translation: CASSEFGVGAGELFF.

The chain recombines TRBV6-5 with TRBJ1-1; D is undetermined. V gave up 7 bases and J gave up 4 bases, with 19 bases separating them. This CDR3 has 15 amino acids. Germline lookup yields CDR1 MNHEY and CDR2 SVGAGI. CDR3 region: CASKVLSGSVTEAFF. DNA for the CDR3: TGTGCCAGCAAGGTTCTATCGGGATCGGTCACTGAAGCTTTCTTT.

CDR3 bases: TGTGCCAGCAGCTTAGCGGGAGCGGGGGCCAACGTCCTGACTTTC. It translates to CASSLAGAGANVLTF. The V call is TRBV7-9, the J call TRBJ2-6; possible D gene TRBD2, 5 bases. Trimming took off 0 bases at V and 4 bases at J, with 7 bases between the two ends. The CDR3 loop spans 15 amino acids. CDR1 is SEHNR, CDR2 FQNEAQ, per germline (reference sequence).

This chain joins TRBV6-1 and TRBJ1-4; D is possibly TRBD1 (6 bases). V lost 4 bases and J 6 bases, leaving 9 bases between the germline ends. CDR3 length: 13 amino acids. CDR1 and CDR2 from the germline V gene are MNHNS and SASEGT. The CDR3 spells CASSGHRDEKLFF. CDR3 nucleotides: TGTGCCAGCAGTGGCCACAGGGATGAAAAACTGTTTTTT.

J is TRBJ2-2 and V is TRBV5-4; D might be TRBD1 or TRBD2, each matching 6 bases. The length of the CDR3 is 17 residues. V shed 4 bases and J shed 4 bases, with 20 bases lying between them. Germline CDR1 and CDR2: SGHNT and YYREEE (reference sequence). The CDR3 coding sequence is TGTGCCAGCAGCCCAAAGCCGGGGGCCAGTGGCACCGGGGAGCTGTTTTTT. Its protein is CASSPKPGASGTGELFF.

The chain has TRBV5-1 and TRBJ2-3; 7 bases line up with TRBD2. There are 14 residues in the CDR3. CDR1 is SGHRS, CDR2 YFSETQ, per germline. V lost 1 base and J lost 6; bases outside the gene matches: 5. DNA for the CDR3: TGCGCCAGCAGCTTGTTGACTAGCCCGGATACGCAGTATTTT. Translation: CASSLLTSPDTQYF.

This clone was recorded once. The CDR3 is CASSRKAGGQVGELFF. The DNA for the CDR3 is TGTGCCAGTAGTCGAAAAGCCGGGGGACAGGTCGGGGAGCTGTTTTTT. This chain connects TRBV19 to TRBJ2-2, with 8 bases that match TRBD1. Germline CDR1 is LNHDA and CDR2 is SQIVND (reference sequence). The CDR3 totals 16 residues. Trimming at V came to 5 bases and at J to 7 bases, leaving 12 bases not matched to a gene.

The J gene is TRBJ1-2, the V gene TRBV7-9; 9 bases line up with TRBD1. Unmatched junction bases numbered 6, after V lost 4 bases and J lost 6 bases. CDR1 and CDR2 from the germline V gene are SEHNR and FQNEAQ (reference sequence). The CDR3 is 14 residues long. CDR3 in amino acids: CASSSTGGLDGYTF. In DNA, the CDR3 is TGTGCCAGCAGCTCGACAGGGGGTTTAGATGGCTACACCTTC.

This clone has more than one count but fewer than ten. The gene calls are TRBV6-1 and TRBJ1-5; TRBD1 is a possible D gene (5 bases). From germline, CDR1 is MNHNS and CDR2 SASEGT. V dropped 4 bases and J dropped 2 bases, with 15 bases sitting between them. The CDR3 consists of 16 residues. CDR3 sequence: CASSGKGSTGNQPQHF. The CDR3 DNA is TGTGCCAGCAGTGGCAAGGGGTCGACGGGCAATCAGCCCCAGCATTTT.

The V call is TRBV6-4, the J call TRBJ1-2; a possible D gene is TRBD1 (6 bases). The CDR3 totals 17 residues. Germline V lookup: CDR1 MRHNA, CDR2 SNTAGT. V lost 7 bases and J lost 2, with 23 bases in between. The CDR3 region is CASNKKMLTGVNYGYTF. The CDR3 coding sequence is TGTGCCAGCAACAAAAAAATGTTGACAGGCGTAAACTATGGCTACACCTTC.

This chain connects TRBV11-3 to TRBJ2-3, with no clear D. V was shortened by 5 bases and J by 2 bases, with 5 bases between the two germline ends. This CDR3 comprises 12 residues. CDR1 and CDR2 from the germline V gene are SGHNT and YENEEA. CDR3 DNA: TGTGCCAGCAGCCCAACCACAGATACGCAGTATTTT. It codes for CASSPTTDTQYF.

The V gene is TRBV10-3, the J gene TRBJ2-7; no clear D gene. Germline V gene lookup returns CDR1 ENHRY and CDR2 SYGVKD. This CDR3 comprises 11 residues. V lost 4 bases to trimming and J lost 2 bases, with 3 bases between them. The CDR3 region has the DNA TGTGCCATCAGTGGGCCCTACGAGCAGTACTTC. Translating it yields CAISGPYEQYF.

This clone was detected a few times. J is TRBJ1-4 and V is TRBV18; TRBD1 matches 9 bases. The CDR3 is 15 residues long. The V and J ends lost 3 bases and 8 bases, in that order; junction bases with no gene match: 7. The V gene's germline CDR1 is KGHSH and CDR2 LQKENI. In DNA, the CDR3 is TGTGCCAGCTCACCTTACCCCGGACAGGGGGAAAAACTGTTTTTT. It yields the protein CASSPYPGQGEKLFF.

The chain uses TRBV19 and TRBJ2-5; 10 bases align to TRBD2. The J segment lost 2 bases and the V segment lost 4 bases, leaving 1 base of the junction unmatched. The CDR3 covers 14 residues. Germline CDR1 and CDR2: LNHDA and SQIVND (reference sequence). CDR3 amino acids: CASSKTSGQETQYF. The DNA for the CDR3 is TGTGCCAGTAGTAAGACTAGCGGGCAAGAGACCCAGTACTTC.

V is TRBV5-6 and J is TRBJ2-6; perhaps TRBD2 as D (5 bases). Per the germline V gene, CDR1 is SGHDT and CDR2 is YYEEEE. This CDR3 contains 15 residues. Trimming cost V 4 bases and J 4 bases, with 12 bases left between them. The CDR3 reads CASSGLTLGANVLTF. The DNA of the CDR3 is TGTGCCAGCAGCGGACTGACCCTGGGGGCCAACGTCCTGACTTTC.

V and J are TRBV11-3 and TRBJ1-2; D perhaps matches TRBD1 (6 bases). This CDR3 comprises 13 residues. V shed 1 base and J shed 7 bases, with 10 bases lying between them. Per the germline V gene, CDR1 is SGHNT and CDR2 is YENEEA. CDR3 nucleotide sequence: TGTGCCAGCAGCTTAGCACAGGGAGGTGGCTACACCTTC. Amino acids: CASSLAQGGGYTF.

The chain joins TRBV6-1 to TRBJ2-3, with TRBD2 matching 7 bases. CDR1 is MNHNS and CDR2 is SASEGT in the germline V gene. Trimming took 8 bases from V and 11 from J; bases not matched to a gene: 10. This CDR3 has 12 residues. DNA for the CDR3: TGTGCCAGCGGCGAGCGGGAAAAGTGGCAGTATTTT. Translation gives CASGEREKWQYF.

This rearrangement joins TRBV7-6 to TRBJ2-1; D is possibly TRBD1 (5 bases). V was clipped by 4 bases and J by 9 bases, with 10 bases between them. Germline assignment: CDR1 SGHVS and CDR2 FNYEAQ. CDR3 length: 12 amino acids. The CDR3 region has the DNA TGTGCCAGCAGCTCCCAGGGAATTGAGCAGTTCTTC. This sequence encodes CASSSQGIEQFF.

The rearrangement joins TRBV7-2 to TRBJ1-3; D is undetermined. CDR3 size: 15 residues. Trimming left V 5 bases short and J 0 bases short, with 11 bases between. CDR1 is SGHTA and CDR2 is FQGNSA in the germline V gene. Here the CDR3 DNA reads TGTGCCAGCAGCCCCGGACCGAACTCTGGAAACACCATATATTTT. As protein: CASSPGPNSGNTIYF. The full variable domain, rest sourced from reference TRBV7-2 and TRBJ1-3, is GAGVSQSPSNKVTEKGKDVELRCDPISGHTALYWYRQSLGQGLEFLIYFQGNSAPDKSGLPSDRFSAERTGGSVSTLTIQRTQQEDSAVYLCASSPGPNSGNTIYFGEGSWLTVV.

This clone has a handful of counts. V usage is TRBV11-3 and J usage is TRBJ2-7; D not certain. The CDR3 contains 12 residues. V shed 4 bases and J shed 0 bases, with 4 bases lying between them. Germline loops: CDR1 SGHNT, CDR2 YENEEA. Here the CDR3 reads CASSSISYEQYF. The CDR3 DNA reads TGTGCCAGCAGCTCTATCTCCTACGAGCAGTACTTC.

The CDR3 is CASGRTSGTTGELFF. CDR3 bases: TGCGCCAGCGGCAGGACTAGCGGGACTACCGGGGAGCTGTTTTTT. V is TRBV5-1 and J is TRBJ2-2; 12 bases align to TRBD2. The junction had 6 bases not matched to a gene; V was cut back by 7 bases and J by 5 bases. This CDR3 spans 15 amino acids. Germline loops: CDR1 SGHRS, CDR2 YFSETQ.

This chain links TRBV4-1 with TRBJ2-5, with D possibly matching TRBD1 (6 bases). CDR3 size: 12 residues. The V and J ends lost 3 bases and 9 bases respectively, with 11 bases between them. In germline, CDR1 is MGHRA, CDR2 YSYEKL. The DNA for the CDR3 is TGCGCCAGCAGCCATCCCGAGGGGGCCCAGTACTTC. Encoded protein: CASSHPEGAQYF.

The chain combines TRBV19 with TRBJ1-3; 8 nucleotides align to TRBD1. The V gene's germline CDR1 is LNHDA and CDR2 SQIVND (reference sequence). The CDR3 totals 14 residues. The V gene end was trimmed by 10 bases and the J gene end by 0 bases; junction bases not matched to a gene: 5. This chain's CDR3 is CATRQGSSGNTIYF. Here the CDR3 DNA reads TGTGCCACACGACAGGGGAGCTCTGGAAACACCATATATTTT.